A selection of T cell receptor beta chains follows, all from one sample in a study of neurological immune-mediated disorders. Each CDR3 protein gets one entry after TCRdb re-called the 5' RACE reads with MiXCR. The sample consists of more than 15,000 distinct CDR3 sequences, around 3.4% of them appearing once. Sequencing was done on a sample of CD8+ T cells from blood. These receptors originate from a woman in her forties in good health. Both conserved end residues are part of each CDR3. A D gene is named only where the DNA matches it firmly. Expanded clones get a size class; other rows say once, few or many, or leave the size out.

abundance	v_gene	j_gene	d_gene	len	CDR3aa	CDR3nt
many	TRBV18	TRBJ1-2	NA	17	CASSPLIDRTANYGYTF	TGTGCCAGCTCACCACTTATCGACAGGACGGCTAACTATGGCTACACCTTC
many	TRBV5-1	TRBJ2-7	NA	13	CASSFGRSYEQYF	TGCGCCAGCAGCTTCGGCAGGAGCTACGAGCAGTACTTC
many	TRBV5-5	TRBJ2-1	NA	16	CASSLPDVSSYNEQFF	TGTGCCAGCAGCCTACCCGACGTCAGCTCCTACAATGAGCAGTTCTTC
many	TRBV13	TRBJ2-7	TRBD1	15	CASSPGQGASYEQYF	TGTGCCAGCAGTCCGGGACAGGGGGCATCCTACGAGCAGTACTTC
many	TRBV5-5	TRBJ1-5	TRBD1	14	CASSSETGFQPQHF	TGTGCCAGCAGCTCGGAGACAGGGTTCCAGCCCCAGCATTTT
many	TRBV15	TRBJ2-1	TRBD1	14	CATSRGQDNNEQFF	TGTGCCACCAGCAGGGGACAGGACAACAATGAGCAGTTCTTC
many	TRBV9	TRBJ1-1	TRBD1	15	CASSPRGQDLTEAFF	TGTGCCAGCAGCCCCAGAGGACAGGACCTTACTGAAGCTTTCTTT
many	TRBV14	TRBJ2-1	TRBD1	16	CASSHSLGTVYNEQFF	TGTGCCAGCAGCCACTCCTTGGGGACAGTATACAATGAGCAGTTCTTC
many	TRBV2	TRBJ2-4	TRBD2	17	CASTTSGRAAAKNIQYF	TGTGCCAGCACGACTAGCGGGAGGGCCGCTGCCAAAAACATTCAGTACTTC
NA	TRBV19	TRBJ2-1	NA	12	CASSLVLDEQFF	TGTGCCAGTAGCCTTGTATTGGATGAGCAGTTCTTC
many	TRBV4-2	TRBJ2-1	TRBD2	17	CASSLVGKREEYNEQFF	TGTGCCAGCAGCCTCGTGGGGAAGCGGGAGGAGTACAATGAGCAGTTCTTC
many	TRBV6-1	TRBJ2-5	NA	14	CASSELGGQETQYF	TGTGCCAGCAGTGAACTTGGAGGACAAGAGACCCAGTACTTC
many	TRBV7-6	TRBJ1-2	NA	13	CASSLARAYGYTF	TGTGCCAGCAGCTTAGCCCGAGCCTATGGCTACACCTTC
medium-sized	TRBV5-1	TRBJ2-5	NA	15	CASSRGTAREETQYF	TGCGCCAGCAGCCGGGGGACAGCCCGAGAGGAGACCCAGTACTTC
many	TRBV28	TRBJ1-5	NA	13	CASKPSLNQPQHF	TGTGCCAGCAAGCCCTCACTCAATCAGCCCCAGCATTTT
many	TRBV20-1	TRBJ1-5	NA	16	CSARDLGEPGWQPQHF	TGCAGTGCTAGAGATCTGGGGGAACCCGGGTGGCAGCCCCAGCATTTT
many	TRBV4-2	TRBJ2-1	TRBD2	15	CASSQEPTSGNEQFF	TGTGCCAGCAGCCAAGAACCCACTAGCGGCAATGAGCAGTTCTTC
few	TRBV4-1	TRBJ2-3	NA	13	CASSSTTTDTQYF	TGCGCCAGCAGTTCTACCACTACAGATACGCAGTATTTT
many	TRBV6-4	TRBJ2-1	NA	15	CASSGSAGDYNEQFF	TGTGCCAGCAGTGGGTCGGCAGGAGATTACAATGAGCAGTTCTTC
many	TRBV5-1	TRBJ1-1	NA	14	CASSFRDMNTEAFF	TGCGCCAGCAGCTTCAGGGACATGAACACTGAAGCTTTCTTT
many	TRBV28	TRBJ2-5	TRBD2	16	CASSFGTSGIQETQYF	TGTGCCAGCAGTTTCGGGACTAGCGGGATCCAAGAGACCCAGTACTTC
many	TRBV18	TRBJ2-5	NA	16	CASSHKQVLEDQTQYF	TGTGCCAGCTCTCACAAACAGGTTCTCGAGGATCAGACCCAGTACTTC
many	TRBV6-2/TRBV6-3	TRBJ1-5	NA	15	CASTWTEDSNQPQHF	TGTGCCAGCACTTGGACCGAGGATAGCAATCAGCCCCAGCATTTT
many	TRBV4-1	TRBJ2-1	NA	13	CASSQVGYYEQFF	TGCGCCAGCAGCCAAGTAGGATACTATGAGCAGTTCTTC
many	TRBV4-3	TRBJ2-5	NA	14	CASSQDFNQETQYF	TGCGCCAGCAGCCAAGATTTCAATCAAGAGACCCAGTACTTC
NA	TRBV6-2/TRBV6-3	TRBJ1-2	NA	13	CASSYRQFDGYTF	TGTGCCAGCAGTTACAGACAGTTCGATGGCTACACCTTC
many	TRBV7-9	TRBJ1-1	NA	16	CASSLAPARQAPEAFF	TGTGCCAGCAGCTTAGCCCCTGCTCGACAGGCTCCTGAAGCTTTCTTT
many	TRBV9	TRBJ1-5	TRBD1	14	CASSETGSRQPQHF	TGTGCCAGCAGCGAGACAGGGTCCAGGCAGCCCCAGCATTTT
many	TRBV12-3/TRBV12-4	TRBJ2-1	NA	14	CASRLSGGYNEQFF	TGTGCCAGCAGACTTTCAGGGGGGTACAATGAGCAGTTCTTC
few	TRBV6-1	TRBJ2-5	NA	12	CAIYGGAETQYF	TGTGCCATTTACGGGGGTGCTGAGACCCAGTACTTC
many	TRBV6-6	TRBJ1-2	NA	12	CAAGNRGYGYTF	TGTGCCGCGGGAAACCGGGGCTATGGCTACACCTTC
many	TRBV15	TRBJ2-1	TRBD2	18	CATRAANASGRTYNEQFF	TGTGCCACCAGGGCAGCCAACGCTAGCGGGAGAACCTACAATGAGCAGTTCTTC
many	TRBV28	TRBJ2-3	NA	15	CASSLSLAGTDTQYF	TGTGCCAGCAGTTTATCCCTCGCGGGCACAGATACGCAGTATTTT
many	TRBV27	TRBJ2-1	TRBD2	14	CASSLAGPYNEQFF	TGTGCCAGCAGTCTAGCGGGACCTTACAATGAGCAGTTCTTC
many	TRBV7-9	TRBJ2-7	TRBD2	15	CASSSGLAGAYEQYF	TGTGCCAGCAGCTCAGGCCTAGCGGGGGCCTACGAGCAGTACTTC
many	TRBV24-1	TRBJ2-4	NA	12	CAPAMAILGQYF	TGTGCCCCCGCGATGGCAATATTGGGTCAGTACTTC
many	TRBV27	TRBJ2-7	NA	12	CASGPGDYEQYF	TGTGCCAGCGGTCCGGGAGACTACGAGCAGTACTTC
many	TRBV2	TRBJ1-5	NA	18	CASSEPGFGGQIGQPQHF	TGTGCCAGCAGTGAACCGGGGTTTGGGGGCCAAATTGGACAGCCCCAGCATTTT
many	TRBV5-5	TRBJ2-1	NA	13	CASSSTGHNEQFF	TGTGCCAGCAGCTCCACTGGTCACAATGAGCAGTTCTTC
many	TRBV5-5	TRBJ1-1	TRBD1	14	CASSWTGEPIEAFF	TGTGCCAGCAGCTGGACAGGGGAGCCTATTGAAGCTTTCTTT
many	TRBV29-1	TRBJ2-1	TRBD2	15	CSVEGLAGGFREQFF	TGCAGCGTTGAAGGGCTAGCGGGAGGTTTTCGTGAGCAGTTCTTC
many	TRBV9	TRBJ2-3	TRBD2	17	CASSVVASGIRTDTQYF	TGTGCCAGCAGCGTAGTGGCTAGCGGGATTCGCACAGATACGCAGTATTTT
many	TRBV21-1	TRBJ1-5	NA	13	CASSPPPDQPQHF	TGTGCCAGCAGCCCTCCCCCCGATCAGCCCCAGCATTTT
many	TRBV3-1	TRBJ2-3	NA	15	CASSQESGTAHTQYF	TGTGCCAGCAGCCAAGAGTCAGGGACTGCTCATACGCAGTATTTT
many	TRBV7-6	TRBJ1-5	NA	15	CASSFWDHCNQPQHF	TGTGCCAGCAGCTTCTGGGACCATTGCAATCAGCCCCAGCATTTT
medium-sized	TRBV24-1	TRBJ1-1	TRBD1	15	CATSDPRQGTPEAFF	TGTGCCACCAGTGATCCAAGACAGGGAACTCCTGAAGCTTTCTTT